The clone carrying this TCR beta chain is medium-sized in the sample. As yet, its antigen is unknown. These data come from a study of T cell responses to AZD1222 COVID-19 vaccine. Overall study findings and caveats: Just a handful of AZD1222 recipients were seropositive at baseline. Nearly half of spike-specific TCRs reportedly target variant regions that are unmutated in the B.1.351 and B.1.1.7 variants. White British donors predominated, females outnumbered males, and clonal diversity was possibly underestimated.

Data came from immunoSEQ multiplex PCR; TCRdb stores just in-frame clones and leaves some out. The table includes about 49,000 clones, roughly 80% detected once. This clonotype originated in an adult in good health. The sequencing here drew on peripheral blood, taken on day 0 of MenACWY control vaccination.

CDR3 nucleotides: TGTGCCAGCAGCTTAGAGAGCAGCCATGAGACCCAGTACTTC. It encodes CASSLESSHETQYF. The rearrangement joins TRBV7-9 to TRBJ2-5; D gene ambiguous. CDR1 and CDR2 (germline): SEHNR, FQNEAQ (reference sequence). V was trimmed by 1 base and J by 5 bases, leaving 11 bases between them. This CDR3 has 14 residues.